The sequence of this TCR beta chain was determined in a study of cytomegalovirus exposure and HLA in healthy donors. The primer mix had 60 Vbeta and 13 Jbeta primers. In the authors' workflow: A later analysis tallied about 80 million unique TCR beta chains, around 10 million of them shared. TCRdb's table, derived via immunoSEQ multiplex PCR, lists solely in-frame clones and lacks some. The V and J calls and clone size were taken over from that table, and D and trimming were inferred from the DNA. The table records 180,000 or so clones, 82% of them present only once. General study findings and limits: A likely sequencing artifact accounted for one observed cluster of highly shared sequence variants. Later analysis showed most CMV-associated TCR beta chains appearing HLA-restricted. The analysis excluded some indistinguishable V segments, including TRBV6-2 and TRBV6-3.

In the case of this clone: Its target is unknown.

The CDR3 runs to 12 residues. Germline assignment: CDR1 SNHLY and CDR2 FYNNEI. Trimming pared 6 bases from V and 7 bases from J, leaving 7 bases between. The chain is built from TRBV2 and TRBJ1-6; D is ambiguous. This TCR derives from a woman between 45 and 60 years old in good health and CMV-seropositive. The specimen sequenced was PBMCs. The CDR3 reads CASRAGNSPLHF. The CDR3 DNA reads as TGTGCCAGCAGGGCAGGAAATTCACCCCTCCACTTT.